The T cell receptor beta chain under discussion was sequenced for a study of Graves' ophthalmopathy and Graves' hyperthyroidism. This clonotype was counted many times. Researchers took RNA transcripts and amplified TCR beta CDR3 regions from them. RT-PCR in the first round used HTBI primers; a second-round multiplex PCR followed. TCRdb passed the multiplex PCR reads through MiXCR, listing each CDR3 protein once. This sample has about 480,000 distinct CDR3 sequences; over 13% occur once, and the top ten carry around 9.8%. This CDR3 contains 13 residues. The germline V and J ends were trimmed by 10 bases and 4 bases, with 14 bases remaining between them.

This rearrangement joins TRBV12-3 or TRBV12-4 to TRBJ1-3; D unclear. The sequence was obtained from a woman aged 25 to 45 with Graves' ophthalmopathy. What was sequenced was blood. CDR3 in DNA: TGTGCCAACGCCCCGGGCTCCGGAAACACCATATATTTT. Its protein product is CANAPGSGNTIYF.